The 32 T cell receptor beta chains reported below all come from one sample, sequenced in a study of blood T cell repertoires in COVID-19. Clones were sequenced by immunoSEQ multiplex PCR, and TCRdb holds only the in-frame ones, with some missing. Among about 400,000 clones listed, about nine tenths were seen once. The material sequenced was peripheral blood. All receptors come from a woman aged 25 to 39 with active or convalescent COVID-19.

The chain links TRBV7-9 to TRBJ2-7; 9 bases match TRBD2. The germline gives CDR1 SEHNR, CDR2 FQNEAQ (reference sequence). The CDR3 contains 14 residues. V lost 6 bases, J lost 5 bases, and 8 bases stayed unmatched. Here the CDR3 DNA reads TGTGCCAGCAGGACTAGCGGAGGGGTAGACGAGCAGTACTTC. Protein product: CASRTSGGVDEQYF.

The chain joins TRBV5-1 to TRBJ1-2; 9 nucleotides match TRBD1. The ends lost 0 bases at V and 6 bases at J; junction bases unmatched: 3. Germline assignment: CDR1 SGHRS and CDR2 YFSETQ. The CDR3 spans 14 residues. This chain's CDR3 is CASSLGGQGNGYTF. Here the CDR3 DNA reads TGCGCCAGCAGCTTGGGGGGACAGGGTAATGGCTACACCTTC.

J is TRBJ2-7 and V is TRBV6-2 or TRBV6-3, with 11 bases matching TRBD2. Germline assignment: CDR1 MNHEY and CDR2 SVGEGT. CDR3 size: 16 residues. V shed 6 bases and J 6 bases; nucleotides not matched to a gene: 13. This CDR3 is CASSRPRLAGGSEQYF. In nucleotides, the CDR3 is TGTGCCAGCAGCCGACCCCGTCTAGCGGGAGGATCCGAGCAGTACTTC.

This chain connects TRBV5-1 to TRBJ2-1; D ambiguous. V lost 4 bases and J lost 8, with 7 bases in between. This CDR3 region has 11 residues. Germline V lookup: CDR1 SGHRS, CDR2 YFSETQ. The CDR3 DNA reads TGCGCCAGCAGCGCAGGTGATGAGCAGTTCTTC. Its translation: CASSAGDEQFF. The whole variable domain, remainder taken from reference TRBV5-1 and TRBJ2-1, is KAGVTQTPRYLIKTRGQQVTLSCSPISGHRSVSWYQQTPGQGLQFLFEYFSETQRNKGNFPGRFSGRQFSNSRSEMNVSTLELGDSALYLCASSAGDEQFFGPGTRLTVL.

V gene TRBV5-1 combines with J gene TRBJ1-5, with a possible D match to TRBD1 (6 bases). This CDR3 region has 15 residues. V dropped 4 bases and J dropped 0 bases, with 11 bases sitting between them. CDR1 and CDR2 from the germline V gene are SGHRS and YFSETQ. The CDR3 region has the DNA TGCGCCAGCAGCCTAGGGGGAAATAGCAATCAGCCCCAGCATTTT. Residues: CASSLGGNSNQPQHF.

The chain joins TRBV5-1 to TRBJ2-7, with D maybe TRBD1 (6 bases). The CDR3 extends over 15 amino acids. Germline lookup yields CDR1 SGHRS and CDR2 YFSETQ. The V end lost 5 bases, the J end lost 3 bases, and 18 bases lay between the germline ends. CDR3 amino acids: CASRPRATGDYEQYF. DNA for the CDR3: TGCGCCAGCAGGCCAAGAGCGACAGGAGACTACGAGCAGTACTTC.

This rearrangement joins TRBV3-1 (or the pseudogene TRBV3-2) to TRBJ2-1; possibly TRBD2 for D (7 bases). Germline values: CDR1 LGHDT, CDR2 YNNKEL (reference sequence). CDR3 length: 15 residues. The germline V and J ends were trimmed by 0 bases and 7 bases, with 13 bases remaining between them. The CDR3 loop is CASSQDNRGGNEQFF. The CDR3 region has the DNA TGTGCCAGCAGCCAAGATAATAGGGGGGGTAATGAGCAGTTCTTC.

The gene calls are TRBV24-1 and TRBJ2-2, with 11 bases that match TRBD2. Germline V gene sequence: CDR1 KGHDR, CDR2 SFDVKD. V dropped 4 bases and J dropped 6; count of bases not matched to a gene: 3. CDR3 length equals 15 residues. The CDR3 protein is CATSDGGLAAGELFF. CDR3 coding DNA: TGTGCCACCAGTGACGGGGGACTAGCGGCCGGGGAGCTGTTTTTT.

This rearrangement joins TRBV3-1 (or the pseudogene TRBV3-2) to TRBJ1-2; D is unresolved. Germline V gene sequence: CDR1 LGHDT, CDR2 YNNKEL (reference sequence). The V end lost 1 base, the J end lost 8 bases, and 17 bases lay between the germline ends. The CDR3 totals 15 residues. The CDR3 coding sequence is TGTGCCAGCAGCCAAGGACCTCGGGGTTTGGAGGGCTACACCTTC. Its protein product is CASSQGPRGLEGYTF.

The rearrangement links TRBV2 to TRBJ2-2; no clear D gene. In germline, CDR1 is SNHLY, CDR2 FYNNEI. The CDR3 totals 14 residues. V lost 8 bases and J lost 0, with 10 bases in between. CDR3 nucleotide sequence: TGTGCCAGCGGAAAGGAGACGAACACCGGGGAGCTGTTTTTT. It translates to CASGKETNTGELFF.

DNA of the CDR3: TGTGCCAGCAGCTTACTAATGCCGGATAATTCACCCCTCCACTTT. This translates into CASSLLMPDNSPLHF. V and J are TRBV7-9 and TRBJ1-6; D is unresolved. Trimming removed 2 bases from V and 5 bases from J, with 10 bases in between. The germline gives CDR1 SEHNR, CDR2 FQNEAQ (reference sequence). The CDR3 contains 15 residues.

The rearrangement joins TRBV7-9 to TRBJ2-7, with 8 bases aligning to TRBD2. V shed 5 bases, J shed 5 bases, and the junction held 11 bases outside the gene matches. Germline lookup yields CDR1 SEHNR and CDR2 FQNEAQ (reference sequence). CDR3 size: 15 residues. CDR3 nucleotide sequence: TGTGCCAGCAGCCATTCCGGGACTAGTGCCAACGAGCAGTACTTC. This translates into CASSHSGTSANEQYF.

The rearrangement uses TRBV4-1 and TRBJ2-7; TRBD2 matches at 7 bases. There are 15 residues in the CDR3. V lost 3 bases and J lost 3; bases outside the gene matches: 8. Per the germline V gene, CDR1 is MGHRA and CDR2 is YSYEKL. In nucleotides, the CDR3 is TGCGCCAGCAGCCACCTGGGAGGGGTATTCTACGAGCAGTACTTC. It specifies CASSHLGGVFYEQYF.

The DNA for the CDR3 is TGTGCCAGCAGGGGGACAGACTATGGCTACACCTTC. Translation gives CASRGTDYGYTF. The rearrangement links TRBV9 to TRBJ1-2, with 7 bases lining up with TRBD1. Germline V gives CDR1 SGDLS, CDR2 YYNGEE. V lost 5 bases, J lost 3 bases, and 1 base stayed unmatched. CDR3 length equals 12 residues.

The rearrangement joins TRBV5-4 to TRBJ1-5, with a possible D match to TRBD1 (6 bases). The germline V and J ends were trimmed by 0 bases and 1 base, with 8 bases remaining between them. CDR3 length: 15 amino acids. Germline V CDR1 and CDR2: SGHNT, YYREEE (reference sequence). The CDR3 DNA follows: TGTGCCAGCAGCTTGGGAGGGGGAAGCAATCAGCCCCAGCATTTT. Translated, it gives CASSLGGGSNQPQHF.

CDR3 in DNA: TGTGCCAGCGCGAAGGAGGGGATGAACCAGCCCCAGCATTTT. It specifies CASAKEGMNQPQHF. This chain connects TRBV2 to TRBJ1-5; maybe TRBD1 (5 bases). The CDR3 is made up of 14 amino acids. CDR1 is SNHLY and CDR2 is FYNNEI in the germline V gene. Trimming cost V 8 bases and J 7 bases, with 18 bases left between them.

This clone turned up a few times. Other DNA sequences from this sample encode an identical CDR3 as well. This chain connects TRBV4-1 to TRBJ2-7; a weak D match, TRBD1 (6 bases). From germline, CDR1 is MGHRA and CDR2 YSYEKL. V was shortened by 0 bases and J by 3 bases, with 6 bases between the two germline ends. The CDR3 consists of 13 residues. The CDR3 bases are TGCGCCAGCAGCCAAGAACAGGGCTACGAGCAGTACTTC. Its translation is CASSQEQGYEQYF.

The rearrangement uses TRBV6-4 and TRBJ2-3; 11 positions agree with TRBD2. Germline CDR1 MRHNA, CDR2 SNTAGT. This CDR3 has 16 residues. The J segment lost 2 bases and the V segment lost 3 bases, leaving 4 bases of the junction unmatched. The CDR3 sequence: CASSDGTSGYTDTQYF. The CDR3 DNA reads TGTGCCAGCAGTGATGGGACTAGCGGATACACAGATACGCAGTATTTT.

This clone was recorded a few times. The V gene is TRBV18, the J gene TRBJ1-1, with D possibly TRBD1 on 5 matching bases. The germline V and J ends were trimmed by 0 bases and 1 base, with 12 bases remaining between them. Germline V CDR1 and CDR2: KGHSH, LQKENI. CDR3 length equals 16 residues. The DNA for the CDR3 is TGTGCCAGCTCACCACCGAAGGGGAGGCCGAACACTGAAGCTTTCTTT. Its protein product is CASSPPKGRPNTEAFF.

This chain links TRBV14 with TRBJ1-4; TRBD1 matches 8 bases. Germline V CDR1 and CDR2: SGHDN, FVKESK. The CDR3 consists of 16 residues. V shed 0 bases and J 8 bases; nucleotides not matched to a gene: 8. CDR3 sequence: CASSQEFGQGWEKLFF. As DNA, the CDR3 is TGTGCCAGCAGCCAAGAGTTCGGACAGGGATGGGAAAAACTGTTTTTT. Filled out from reference TRBV14 and TRBJ1-4, the complete variable domain reads EAGVTQFPSHSVIEKGQTVTLRCDPISGHDNLYWYRRVMGKEIKFLLHFVKESKQDESGMPNNRFLAERTGGTYSTLKVQPAELEDSGVYFCASSQEFGQGWEKLFFGSGTQLSVL.

The chain combines TRBV18 with TRBJ2-3, with D unclear. The CDR3 runs 15 residues. Germline CDR1 KGHSH, CDR2 LQKENI. The ends were cut back, 1 base at V and 2 bases at J, with 10 bases in the middle. CDR3 region: CASSPLTVNTDTQYF. CDR3 coding DNA: TGTGCCAGCTCACCACTTACAGTCAACACAGATACGCAGTATTTT.

This chain joins TRBV21-1 and TRBJ1-3. TRBV21-1 is noted as a pseudogene. The CDR3 consists of 18 residues. CDR3 bases: TGTGCCAGCACCCCGATGGGGGGTTCCCCATACTCTGGAAACACCATATATTTT. The encoded protein is CASTPMGGSPYSGNTIYF.

This clone occurred a few times. The J gene is TRBJ2-7, the V gene TRBV5-6, with 7 bases fitting TRBD1. V gave up 1 base and J gave up 1 base; unmatched junction bases: 11. Per the germline V gene, CDR1 is SGHDT and CDR2 is YYEEEE. The CDR3 is 17 amino acids. The CDR3 loop is CASSLRNYRGLSYEQYF. As DNA, the CDR3 is TGTGCCAGCAGCTTGAGAAATTACAGGGGTCTTTCCTACGAGCAGTACTTC.

The chain carries TRBV30 and TRBJ2-7; unclear D gene. Trimming stripped 0 bases from V and 4 bases from J, with 4 bases between. The CDR3 totals 11 residues. Germline-derived CDR1 and CDR2 are GTSNPN and SVGIG (reference sequence). DNA for the CDR3: TGTGCCTGGAGTGTTCAGTACGAGCAGTACTTC. It is translated as CAWSVQYEQYF.

The V gene is TRBV18, the J gene TRBJ2-1; 11 nucleotides line up with TRBD2. Germline values: CDR1 KGHSH, CDR2 LQKENI. CDR3 length equals 15 residues. Trimming cost V 6 bases and J 5 bases; bases outside gene matches: 6. This CDR3 reads CASSMGLADNNEQFF. The CDR3 DNA reads as TGTGCCAGCTCGATGGGACTAGCGGACAACAATGAGCAGTTCTTC.

This clone appeared once. The chain employs TRBV3-1 (or the pseudogene TRBV3-2) and TRBJ2-1; D perhaps matches TRBD1 (6 bases). Trimming stripped 0 bases from V and 6 bases from J, with 9 bases between. Germline assignment: CDR1 LGHDT and CDR2 YNNKEL (reference sequence). The CDR3 loop spans 14 amino acids. The CDR3 DNA follows: TGTGCCAGCAGCCAAGAGGACAGCGGCAATGAGCAGTTCTTC. Protein sequence: CASSQEDSGNEQFF.

CDR3 nucleotides: TGTGCCAGCAGCTTAGGGGACTATCAGCCCCAGCATTTT. It translates to CASSLGDYQPQHF. The V and J genes are TRBV7-9 and TRBJ1-5; the D gene is possibly TRBD1 (5 bases). The germline CDR1 and CDR2 sequences are SEHNR and FQNEAQ (reference sequence). Trimming removed 1 base at V and 5 bases at J, with 6 bases between. The CDR3 has 13 residues.

The V and J genes are TRBV2 and TRBJ2-7, with D perhaps TRBD1 (6 bases). V gave up 6 bases and J gave up 2 bases, with 17 bases separating them. Germline CDR1 and CDR2: SNHLY and FYNNEI. The CDR3 spans 15 residues. The CDR3 loop is CASSLIPTGPYEQYF. DNA for the CDR3: TGTGCCAGCAGCCTCATCCCAACAGGGCCCTACGAGCAGTACTTC.

J is TRBJ2-2 and V is TRBV2; D is uncertain. The CDR3 runs 16 residues. V was cut by 9 bases and J by 0 bases, with 17 bases left in between. Germline CDR1 SNHLY, CDR2 FYNNEI. CDR3 nucleotide sequence: TGTGCCAGTAGTCTCGATTTAGAACCGAACACCGGGGAGCTGTTTTTT. This encodes CASSLDLEPNTGELFF. Full variable domain (rest looked up from reference TRBV2 and TRBJ2-2): EPEVTQTPSHQVTQMGQEVILRCVPISNHLYFYWYRQILGQKVEFLVSFYNNEISEKSEIFDDQFSVERPDGSNFTLKIRSTKLEDSAMYFCASSLDLEPNTGELFFGEGSRLTVL.

The rearrangement joins TRBV11-2 to TRBJ2-3; 10 bases map to TRBD2. Germline lookup yields CDR1 SGHAT and CDR2 FQNNGV. Trimming cost V 5 bases and J 0 bases; bases outside gene matches: 5. The length of the CDR3 is 16 residues. CDR3 coding DNA: TGTGCCAGCAGCCCCCGGACTAGCGGAAGCACAGATACGCAGTATTTT. Its protein is CASSPRTSGSTDTQYF.

The chain recombines TRBV29-1 with TRBJ2-5; 7 bases align to TRBD2. The germline V gene encodes CDR1 SQVTM and CDR2 ANQGSEA. The CDR3 has 14 residues. After removal of 3 bases from V and 2 bases from J, the junction contained 6 bases not matched to a gene. The CDR3 DNA follows: TGCAGCGTTGAGGCGACTAGCAGACAAGAGACCCAGTACTTC. This encodes CSVEATSRQETQYF.

V gene TRBV18 combines with J gene TRBJ2-2, with 8 positions matching TRBD2. This CDR3 is 15 amino acids long. The V segment lost 2 bases and the J segment 7 bases; nucleotides outside the gene matches: 6. Germline assignment: CDR1 KGHSH and CDR2 LQKENI. The CDR3, as DNA: TGTGCCAGCTCACCATCTAGCGGGTGGATCGGGGAGCTGTTTTTT. It translates to CASSPSSGWIGELFF.